This TCR beta chain was obtained from a study of shared clonotypes between healthy human individuals. Trimming at V came to 5 bases and at J to 2 bases, leaving 9 bases not matched to a gene. This CDR3 spans 15 amino acids. Looked up from germline, CDR1 is SGHDT and CDR2 is YYEEEE. TCRdb's table, derived via immunoSEQ multiplex PCR, lists solely in-frame clones and lacks some. This table holds around 750,000 clones, around 67% found once. The TCR comes from a woman in her 30s in good health. The sample was memory CD4+ T cells sorted from blood. As to subset: CD45RA-negative fraction. This chain uses TRBV5-6 with TRBJ2-7; 8 positions match TRBD1. The CDR3 sequence: CASSSAGQATYEQYF. CDR3 DNA: TGTGCCAGCAGTTCCGCGGGACAGGCCACCTACGAGCAGTACTTC.